The source of this TCR beta chain is a study of shared clonotypes between healthy human individuals. Findings and limits, study-wide: Only blood underwent sampling, and tissue repertoires likely differ. Clonotypes not shared had lower generation probabilities than those common to all four donors.

A remark on this clone: Its antigen is currently unknown.

Replicate PCRs run on sorted subsets employed approximately 0.2 ug DNA, around 31,000 T cell genomes. Generated by immunoSEQ multiplex PCR, the TCRdb table keeps only in-frame clones and is missing some. The profile shows about a million clones, 60% to 80% of them singletons. Naive CD4+ cells were CD45RA-selected; the remaining cells were memory. The CDR3 spans 14 residues. Unmatched junction bases numbered 1, after V lost 0 bases and J lost 3 bases. Germline CDR1 reads LGHNA; CDR2 reads YSLEER. The receptor was derived from a man between 18 and 35 years old in good health. Some clones in this sample may be carry-over from other donors' samples. The chain couples TRBV4-3 to TRBJ2-7; 8 bases are shared with TRBD1. Sequenced input: memory CD4+ T cells from PBMCs. Subset meaning: CD45RA-negative fraction. The CDR3 region is CASSQDTGGYEQYF. The CDR3 DNA reads TGCGCCAGCAGCCAAGACACAGGGGGCTACGAGCAGTACTTC.